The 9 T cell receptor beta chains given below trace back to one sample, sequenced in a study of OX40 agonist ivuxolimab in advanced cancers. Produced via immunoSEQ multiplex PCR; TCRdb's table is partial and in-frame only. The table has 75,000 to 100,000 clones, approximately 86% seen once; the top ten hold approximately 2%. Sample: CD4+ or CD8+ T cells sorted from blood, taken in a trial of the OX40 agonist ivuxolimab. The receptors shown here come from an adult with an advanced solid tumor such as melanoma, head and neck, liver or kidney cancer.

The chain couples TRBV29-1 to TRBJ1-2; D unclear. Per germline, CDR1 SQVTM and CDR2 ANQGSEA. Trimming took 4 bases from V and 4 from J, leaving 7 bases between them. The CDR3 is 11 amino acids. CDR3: CSVVGVYGYTF. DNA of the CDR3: TGCAGCGTTGTTGGGGTCTATGGCTACACCTTC.

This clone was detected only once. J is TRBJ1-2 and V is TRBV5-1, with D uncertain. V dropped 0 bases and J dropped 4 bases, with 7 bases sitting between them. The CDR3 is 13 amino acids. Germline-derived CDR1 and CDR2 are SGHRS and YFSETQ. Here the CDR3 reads CASSLARSYGYTF. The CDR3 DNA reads TGCGCCAGCAGCTTGGCCCGCAGCTATGGCTACACCTTC.

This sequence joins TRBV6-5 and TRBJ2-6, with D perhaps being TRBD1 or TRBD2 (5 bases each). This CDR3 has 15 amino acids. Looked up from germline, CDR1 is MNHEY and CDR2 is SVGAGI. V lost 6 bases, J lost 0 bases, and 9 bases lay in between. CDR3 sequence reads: CASSRESSGANVLTF. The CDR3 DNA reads TGTGCCAGCAGCAGGGAGAGCTCTGGGGCCAACGTCCTGACTTTC.

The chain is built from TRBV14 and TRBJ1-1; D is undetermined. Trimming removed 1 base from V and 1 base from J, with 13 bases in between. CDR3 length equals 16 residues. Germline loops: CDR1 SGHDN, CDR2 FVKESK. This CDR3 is CASSQAGGSKNTEAFF. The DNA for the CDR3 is TGTGCCAGCAGCCAAGCGGGAGGGAGTAAGAACACTGAAGCTTTCTTT.

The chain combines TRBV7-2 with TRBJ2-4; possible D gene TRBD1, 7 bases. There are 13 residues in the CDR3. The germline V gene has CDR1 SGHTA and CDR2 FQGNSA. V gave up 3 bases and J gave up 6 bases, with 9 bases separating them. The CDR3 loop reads CASSLRDRNIQYF. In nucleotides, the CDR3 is TGTGCCAGCAGCTTGCGGGACAGAAACATTCAGTACTTC.

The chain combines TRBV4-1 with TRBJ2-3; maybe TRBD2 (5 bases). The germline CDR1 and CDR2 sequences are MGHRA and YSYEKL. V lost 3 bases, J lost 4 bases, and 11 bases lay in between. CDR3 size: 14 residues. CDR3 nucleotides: TGCGCCAGCAGCCAGCGGGCAAGCGCAGATACGCAGTATTTT. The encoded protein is CASSQRASADTQYF.

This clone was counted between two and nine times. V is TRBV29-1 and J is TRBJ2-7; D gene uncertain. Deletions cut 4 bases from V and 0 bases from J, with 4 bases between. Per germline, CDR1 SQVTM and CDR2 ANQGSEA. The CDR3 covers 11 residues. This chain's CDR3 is CSVVGSYEQYF. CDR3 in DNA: TGCAGCGTTGTTGGCTCCTACGAGCAGTACTTC.

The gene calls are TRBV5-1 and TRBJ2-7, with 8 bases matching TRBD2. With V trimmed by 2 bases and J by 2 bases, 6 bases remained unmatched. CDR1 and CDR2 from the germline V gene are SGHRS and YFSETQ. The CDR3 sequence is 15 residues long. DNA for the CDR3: TGCGCCAGCAGCTTAGGGCGGGGGGCTACCTACGAGCAGTACTTC. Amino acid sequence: CASSLGRGATYEQYF.

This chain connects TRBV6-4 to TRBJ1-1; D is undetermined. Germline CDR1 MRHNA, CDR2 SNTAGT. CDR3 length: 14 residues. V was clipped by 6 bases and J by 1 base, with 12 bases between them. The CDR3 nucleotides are TGTGCCAGCAGACGTGGGCATGCGAACACTGAAGCTTTCTTT. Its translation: CASRRGHANTEAFF.